A single sample gave rise to the 25 T cell receptor beta chains below, sequenced in a study of regulatory T cells in long-lasting Graves disease. Time point denoted: newly diagnosed GD, antithyroid drugs for less than 3 months. PBMC RNA was the source of the TCR library. CDR3 regions were amplified by Arm-PCR using iRepertoire HTBI primers to build TCR beta libraries. Via MiXCR, TCRdb re-called the multiplex PCR reads, giving one row per CDR3 protein. Found here are some 500,000 distinct CDR3 sequences, around 15% of them singletons; the top ten hold about 25%. This sample was shared with a second study, whose subject was T cells in Graves' hyperthyroidism and ophthalmopathy.

The specimen comprised peripheral blood mononuclear cells (PBMCs), sampled at new diagnosis, from a patient treated with antithyroid drugs. Receptors were obtained from a woman in her forties or fifties with Graves disease.

This clonotype was recorded many times. The chain joins TRBV18 to TRBJ2-1, with 11 bases matching TRBD2. V lost 8 bases, J lost 6 bases, and 6 bases stayed unmatched. From germline, CDR1 is KGHSH and CDR2 LQKENI. The CDR3 consists of 14 residues. DNA of the CDR3: TGTGCCAGCCGTAGCGGGGGGGCAGGCAATGAGCAGTTCTTC. This translates into CASRSGGAGNEQFF.

This clonotype was counted ten times or more. This chain joins TRBV19 and TRBJ1-5; D might be TRBD1 (6 bases). The CDR3 consists of 15 residues. Trimming took 6 bases from V and 3 from J, leaving 15 bases between them. From germline, CDR1 is LNHDA and CDR2 SQIVND (reference sequence). The CDR3: CASSPVGTNNQPQHF. The CDR3 DNA reads as TGTGCCAGTAGCCCGGTCGGGACAAACAATCAGCCCCAGCATTTT.

This clonotype was observed at least ten times. DNA for the CDR3: TGTGCCAGCTCACCGCCCTCCGGGACAGGGTGGAGTCGCGCTTTCTTT. Translation gives CASSPPSGTGWSRAFF. V gene TRBV18 combines with J gene TRBJ1-1, with 9 positions matching TRBD1. The ends lost 3 bases at V and 11 bases at J; junction bases unmatched: 16. The CDR3 spans 16 residues. Germline CDR1 and CDR2: KGHSH and LQKENI.

The sample holds a few counts of this clonotype. The chain combines TRBV5-5 with TRBJ2-2; D not resolved. Trimming cost V 6 bases and J 4 bases, with 10 bases left between them. This CDR3 comprises 13 residues. Germline CDR1 SGHKS, CDR2 YYEKEE (reference sequence). The CDR3: CASMSFGTGELFF. For the CDR3, the DNA is TGTGCCAGCATGAGCTTCGGCACCGGGGAGCTGTTTTTT.

The table lists this clonotype with many counts. The chain joins TRBV5-1 to TRBJ2-3; TRBD1 matches at 8 bases. Germline values: CDR1 SGHRS, CDR2 YFSETQ. The CDR3 is 15 amino acids. J was trimmed by 5 bases and V by 1 base; bases with no gene match: 6. This chain's CDR3 is CASSLQGQGVDTQYF. Written as DNA, the CDR3 is TGCGCCAGCAGCTTGCAAGGACAGGGCGTAGATACGCAGTATTTT.

This clonotype was recorded many times. In DNA form, the CDR3 reads TGTGCCAGCAGGGTACAGGGTTTGGGAGCCTACGAGCAGTACTTC. Its translation is CASRVQGLGAYEQYF. The genes are TRBV6-1 and TRBJ2-7; perhaps TRBD1 as D (6 bases). The germline CDR1 and CDR2 sequences are MNHNS and SASEGT. Trimming took off 6 bases at V and 2 bases at J, with 17 bases between the two ends. The length of the CDR3 is 15 residues.

This clonotype was detected only a few times. CDR3 amino acids: CASSQRPSGNTGELFF. DNA of the CDR3: TGTGCCAGCAGCCAAAGGCCTAGCGGAAACACCGGGGAGCTGTTTTTT. The rearrangement joins TRBV3-1 to TRBJ2-2; 7 bases match TRBD2. With V trimmed by 2 bases and J by 2 bases, 5 bases remained unmatched. The CDR3 loop spans 16 amino acids. Germline V gene data show CDR1 as LGHDT and CDR2 as YNNKEL (reference sequence).

The CDR3 is CSVETGTQETQYF. The DNA for the CDR3 is TGCAGCGTTGAGACGGGGACCCAAGAGACCCAGTACTTC. This chain links TRBV29-1 with TRBJ2-5; D might be TRBD1 or TRBD2, each matching 5 bases. This CDR3 is built from 13 residues. Germline CDR1 SQVTM, CDR2 ANQGSEA. Between the trimmed V and J ends, which lost 3 bases and 1 base, there was a span of 9 bases.

About this clonotype: A much larger clone differs from this one at a single base, so this may be a read error. The chain links TRBV18 to TRBJ2-3, with a tentative D call TRBD2 (6 bases). This CDR3 comprises 16 residues. Germline assignment: CDR1 KGHSH and CDR2 LQKENI. CDR3 sequence: CASLPPTGEGTDTQYF. In DNA, the CDR3 is TGTGCCAGCTTACCACCGACGGGGGAGGGCACAGATACGCAGTATTTT.

The chain employs TRBV6-1 and TRBJ2-7; a weak D match, TRBD2 (6 bases). The germline V gene has CDR1 MNHNS and CDR2 SASEGT. The CDR3 is made up of 14 amino acids. Trimming left V 6 bases short and J 3 bases short, with 15 bases between. The CDR3 DNA follows: TGTGCCAGCAGGAGGGGAGGTTCTCACTACGAGCAGTACTTC. Its translation: CASRRGGSHYEQYF.

This clonotype was seen many times. The chain combines TRBV5-1 with TRBJ2-3, with no clear D. The CDR3 has 12 amino acids. V gave up 4 bases and J gave up 4 bases, with 7 bases separating them. Germline CDR1 SGHRS, CDR2 YFSETQ. Here the CDR3 reads CASSPTSDTQYF. CDR3 sequence (DNA): TGCGCCAGCAGCCCCACTTCAGATACGCAGTATTTT.

The chain links TRBV4-1 to TRBJ2-5; possible D gene TRBD2, 6 bases. Germline CDR1 reads MGHRA; CDR2 reads YSYEKL. V shed 0 bases and J shed 5 bases, with 7 bases lying between them. The CDR3 loop spans 13 amino acids. CDR3 DNA sequence: TGCGCCAGCAGCCAAGAGGAGGGGGAGACCCAGTACTTC. This encodes CASSQEEGETQYF.

Turning to this clonotype: It is likely a read error, because the conserved phenylalanine at the end of the CDR3 is missing. The J gene is TRBJ2-7, the V gene TRBV6-2 or TRBV6-3; 8 bases agree with TRBD2. Germline V gene lookup returns CDR1 MNHEY and CDR2 SVGEGT. The CDR3 loop spans 16 amino acids. V lost 0 bases, J lost 0 bases, and 4 bases stayed unmatched. The CDR3 loop is CASSYSSRGDSYEQYL. As DNA, the CDR3 is TGTGCCAGCAGTTACTCATCGCGGGGGGACTCCTACGAGCAGTACCTC.

A few counts support this clonotype. The rearrangement uses TRBV28 and TRBJ2-7; no firm D call. Germline V gene sequence: CDR1 MDHEN, CDR2 SYDVKM. CDR3 size: 14 residues. V lost 5 bases, J lost 2 bases, and 13 bases lay in between. CDR3 in DNA: TGTGCCAGCAGTGGCCAGGACGGAACCTACGAGCAGTACTTC. This sequence encodes CASSGQDGTYEQYF.

The rearrangement joins TRBV12-3 or TRBV12-4 to TRBJ1-5; D not resolved. Trimming pared 5 bases from V and 4 bases from J, leaving 6 bases between. CDR3 length equals 12 residues. The CDR3 reads CASSDINQPQHF. CDR3 sequence (DNA): TGTGCCAGCAGTGATATAAATCAGCCCCAGCATTTT.

The chain couples TRBV18 to TRBJ1-2, with D perhaps matching TRBD1 (5 bases). This CDR3 spans 15 amino acids. The V end was cut by 0 bases, the J end by 6 bases, with 14 bases between. Germline V gene data show CDR1 as KGHSH and CDR2 as LQKENI. The CDR3 nucleotides read TGTGCCAGCTCACCACCGGATCGGGGCACGGATGGCTACACCTTC. Translating gives CASSPPDRGTDGYTF.

This clonotype was seen many times. J is TRBJ2-2 and V is TRBV7-2; D ambiguous. Germline CDR1 is SGHTA and CDR2 is FQGNSA. Deletions cut 0 bases from V and 8 bases from J, with 10 bases between. This CDR3 region has 14 residues. The CDR3 is CASSLAGLGGELFF. CDR3 DNA: TGTGCCAGCAGCTTAGCAGGGCTCGGGGGGGAGCTGTTTTTT.

The rearrangement links TRBV15 to TRBJ1-2; D gene ambiguous. The ends were cut back, 3 bases at V and 2 bases at J, with 7 bases in the middle. The CDR3 runs to 13 residues. Germline assignment: CDR1 LNHNV and CDR2 YYDKDF (reference sequence). CDR3 sequence reads: CATSREENYGYTF. In DNA form, the CDR3 reads TGTGCCACCAGCAGGGAAGAGAACTATGGCTACACCTTC.

This clonotype was seen more than once but under ten times. The V gene is TRBV5-5, the J gene TRBJ1-6; no clear D. Germline V gene sequence: CDR1 SGHKS, CDR2 YYEKEE (reference sequence). Trimming removed 1 base from V and 10 bases from J, with 12 bases in between. The CDR3 is 14 residues long. The CDR3 protein is CASSLPQAGSPLHF. The DNA of the CDR3 is TGTGCCAGCAGCTTGCCCCAGGCCGGGTCACCCCTCCACTTT.

On this clonotype itself: Just one base apart from a much larger clone, this may be a read error. The gene calls are TRBV20-1 and TRBJ2-5, with D maybe TRBD1 (6 bases). CDR3 length: 13 residues. Germline V gene lookup returns CDR1 DFQATT and CDR2 SNEGSKA (reference sequence). CDR3 coding DNA: TGCAGTGCCACCTCTGGGGGCCAAGATACCCAGTACTTC. Protein: CSATSGGQDTQYF.

This clonotype was picked up many times. This chain links TRBV3-1 with TRBJ1-5, with 11 nucleotides matching TRBD1. CDR1 LGHDT and CDR2 YNNKEL come from the germline V gene (reference sequence). The length of the CDR3 is 14 residues. The trim removed 4 bases at V and 9 bases at J, leaving 5 bases unmatched. DNA for the CDR3: TGTGCCAGCAGCCCGGACAGGGGGCCCAGGCCCCAGCATTTT. Protein product: CASSPDRGPRPQHF.

The chain couples TRBV14 to TRBJ2-5; no definite D call. Trimming pared 4 bases from V and 1 base from J, leaving 10 bases between. Germline V gene data show CDR1 as SGHDN and CDR2 as FVKESK. The length of the CDR3 is 14 residues. This CDR3 is CASSPMVFQETQYF. CDR3 coding DNA: TGTGCCAGCAGCCCTATGGTCTTCCAAGAGACCCAGTACTTC.

This clonotype was recorded many times. CDR3 sequence reads: CASSRTYQAFF. CDR3 sequence (DNA): TGTGCCAGCAGCCGAACTTATCAAGCTTTCTTT. The rearrangement uses TRBV11-2 and TRBJ1-1, with D uncertain. CDR1 is SGHAT and CDR2 is FQNNGV in the germline V gene. The CDR3 covers 11 residues. V was shortened by 5 bases and J by 9 bases, with 10 bases between the two germline ends.

The J gene is TRBJ1-5, the V gene TRBV19, with a tentative D call TRBD1 (5 bases). The V end was cut by 6 bases, the J end by 7 bases, with 13 bases between. This CDR3 region has 13 residues. CDR1 is LNHDA, CDR2 SQIVND, per germline (reference sequence). CDR3 nucleotide sequence: TGTGCCAGTAGACTGACAGCCCACCAGCCCCAGCATTTT. This translates into CASRLTAHQPQHF.

The sample holds many counts of this clonotype. J is TRBJ2-7 and V is TRBV18, with TRBD1 identical over 7 bases. The CDR3 contains 15 residues. V shed 2 bases, J shed 6 bases, and the junction held 10 bases outside the gene matches. Germline V CDR1 and CDR2: KGHSH, LQKENI. CDR3 region: CASSPEGNRGLEQYF. The CDR3 DNA follows: TGTGCCAGCTCACCAGAGGGTAACAGGGGTCTCGAGCAGTACTTC.